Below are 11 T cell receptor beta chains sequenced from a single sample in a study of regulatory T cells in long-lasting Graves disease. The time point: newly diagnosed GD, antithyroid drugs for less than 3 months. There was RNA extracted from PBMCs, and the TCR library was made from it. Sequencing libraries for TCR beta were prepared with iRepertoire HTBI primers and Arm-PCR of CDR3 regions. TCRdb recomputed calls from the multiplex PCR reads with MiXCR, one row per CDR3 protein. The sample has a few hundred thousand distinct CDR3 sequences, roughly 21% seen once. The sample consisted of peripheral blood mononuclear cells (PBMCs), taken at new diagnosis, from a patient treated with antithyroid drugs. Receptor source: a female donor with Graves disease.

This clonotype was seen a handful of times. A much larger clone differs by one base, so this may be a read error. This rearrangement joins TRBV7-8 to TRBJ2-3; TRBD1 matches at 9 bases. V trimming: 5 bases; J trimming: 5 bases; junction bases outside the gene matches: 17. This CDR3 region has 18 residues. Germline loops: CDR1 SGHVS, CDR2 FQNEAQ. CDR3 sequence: CASSKGIGAGTGKDTQYF. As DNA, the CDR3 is TGTGCCAGCAGCAAAGGGATCGGGGCTGGGACAGGGAAAGATACGCAGTATTTT.

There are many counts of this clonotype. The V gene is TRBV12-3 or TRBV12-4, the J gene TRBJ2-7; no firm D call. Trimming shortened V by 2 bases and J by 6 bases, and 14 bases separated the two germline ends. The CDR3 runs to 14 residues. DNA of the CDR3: TGTGCCAGCAGTTTAATTATAGAGGACGGCGAGCAGTACTTC. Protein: CASSLIIEDGEQYF.

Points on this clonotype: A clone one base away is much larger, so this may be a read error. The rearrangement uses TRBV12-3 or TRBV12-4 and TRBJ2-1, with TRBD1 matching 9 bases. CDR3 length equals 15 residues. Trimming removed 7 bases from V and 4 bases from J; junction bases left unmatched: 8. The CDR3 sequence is CASTTGGGQYNEQFF. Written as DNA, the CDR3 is TGTGCCAGCACCACAGGGGGCGGGCAATACAATGAGCAGTTCTTC.

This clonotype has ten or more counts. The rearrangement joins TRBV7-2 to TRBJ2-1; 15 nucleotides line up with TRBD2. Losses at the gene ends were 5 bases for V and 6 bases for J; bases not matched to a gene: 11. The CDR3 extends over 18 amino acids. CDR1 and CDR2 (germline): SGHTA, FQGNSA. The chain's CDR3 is CASSLSGTSGRPGNEQFF. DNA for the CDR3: TGTGCCAGCAGCCTCTCCGGGACTAGCGGGAGGCCGGGCAATGAGCAGTTCTTC.

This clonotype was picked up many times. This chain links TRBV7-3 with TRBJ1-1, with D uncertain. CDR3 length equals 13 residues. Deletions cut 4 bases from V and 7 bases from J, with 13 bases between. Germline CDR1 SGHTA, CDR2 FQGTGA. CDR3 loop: CASSSQPWVEAFF. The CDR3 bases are TGTGCCAGCAGCTCCCAACCCTGGGTTGAAGCTTTCTTT.

The CDR3 here is CASSVRQGVGELFF. DNA of the CDR3: TGTGCCAGCAGCGTCCGACAGGGAGTCGGGGAGCTGTTTTTT. The V and J genes are TRBV9 and TRBJ2-2; 7 nucleotides agree with TRBD1. The CDR3 covers 14 residues. Germline values: CDR1 SGDLS, CDR2 YYNGEE. V lost 2 bases, J lost 7 bases, and 5 bases stayed unmatched.

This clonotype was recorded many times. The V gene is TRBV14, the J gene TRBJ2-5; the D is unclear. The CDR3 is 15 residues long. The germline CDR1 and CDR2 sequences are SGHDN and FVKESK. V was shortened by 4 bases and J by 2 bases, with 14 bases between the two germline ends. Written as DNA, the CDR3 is TGTGCCAGCAGCCCCCTCGGTCGCATACAAGAGACCCAGTACTTC. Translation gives CASSPLGRIQETQYF.

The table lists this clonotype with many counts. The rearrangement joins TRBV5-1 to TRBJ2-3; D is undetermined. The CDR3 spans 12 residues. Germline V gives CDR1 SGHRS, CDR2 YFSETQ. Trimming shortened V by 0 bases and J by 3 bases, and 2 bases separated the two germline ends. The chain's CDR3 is CASSLVTDTQYF. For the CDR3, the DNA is TGCGCCAGCAGCTTGGTGACAGATACGCAGTATTTT.

The CDR3 reads CASSEPTPGNNEQYF. The CDR3 DNA is TGTGCCAGCAGTGAACCCACCCCAGGGAACAATGAGCAGTACTTC. This sequence joins TRBV28 and TRBJ2-7, with a tentative D call TRBD1 (5 bases). Trimming cost V 5 bases and J 7 bases, with 21 bases left between them. The CDR3 is 15 residues long. Germline V gene sequence: CDR1 MDHEN, CDR2 SYDVKM.

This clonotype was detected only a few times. CDR3 in DNA: TGCAGCGTTACCCCCCCCGGGGGGGGCCAAGAGACCCAGTACTTC. Residues: CSVTPPGGGQETQYF. The chain carries TRBV29-1 and TRBJ2-5; 8 positions match TRBD2. The CDR3 loop spans 15 amino acids. J was trimmed by 1 base and V by 5 bases; bases with no gene match: 9. Germline CDR1 reads SQVTM; CDR2 reads ANQGSEA.

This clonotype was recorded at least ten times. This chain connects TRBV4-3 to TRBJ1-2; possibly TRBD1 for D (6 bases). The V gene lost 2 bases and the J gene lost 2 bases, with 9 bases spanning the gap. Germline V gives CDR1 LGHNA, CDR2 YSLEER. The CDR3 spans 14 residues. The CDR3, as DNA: TGCGCCAGCAGCCAAACGGGACACAACTATGGCTACACCTTC. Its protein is CASSQTGHNYGYTF.